A single sample gave rise to the 27 T cell receptor beta chains below, sequenced in a study of MAIT cells during Salmonella Paratyphi A infection. Findings and limits, study-wide: Infection appeared not to change oligoclonal MAIT cell TRBV usage, which favoured TRBV20 and TRBV6.

Time point described: before S. Paratyphi A challenge (baseline). Flow cytometry identified and sorted MAIT cells as Valpha7.2+ CD161+ T cells. Their antigens remain unidentified. Each CDR3 protein is one row after TCRdb ran MiXCR on the 5' RACE reads. The sample lists around 1,300 distinct CDR3 sequences; 40% to 65% were seen once. The sequencing here drew on MAIT cells from blood, taken at the first sampling point of the challenge study. The source of these receptors is a person aged 18 to 75 who was deliberately infected with Salmonella Paratyphi A in a paratyphoid fever challenge study.

The chain has TRBV6-4 and TRBJ1-1; possibly TRBD1 for D (5 bases). The germline gives CDR1 MRHNA, CDR2 SNTAGT. The CDR3 consists of 14 residues. V was trimmed by 2 bases and J by 5 bases, leaving 12 bases between them. CDR3 protein: CASSDGPEGTEAFF. DNA of the CDR3: TGTGCCAGCAGTGACGGCCCGGAGGGGACTGAAGCTTTCTTT.

This clonotype appeared once. One junction end disagrees with the germline gene, perhaps due to a read error. The chain has TRBV12-3 or TRBV12-4 and TRBJ2-2; either TRBD1 or TRBD2 may fit D (6 bases each). The CDR3 loop spans 17 amino acids. The CDR3 is CARSFTGASGVPGELFF. In DNA form, the CDR3 reads TGTGCCAGAAGTTTTACGGGGGCCTCGGGAGTACCCGGGGAGCTGTTTTTT.

The chain carries TRBV6-1 and TRBJ2-7, with D unclear. Germline values: CDR1 MNHNS, CDR2 SASEGT. This CDR3 region has 13 residues. V was trimmed by 0 bases and J by 5 bases, leaving 8 bases between them. The CDR3 reads CASSEAVENEQYF. The CDR3 bases are TGTGCCAGCAGTGAAGCGGTCGAGAACGAGCAGTACTTC.

On this clonotype itself: This likely comes from a read error, as the CDR3 has no conserved phenylalanine or tryptophan at its end. The CDR3 bases are TGTGCCAGCAGCCAAACTAGCGGGGGAACAGATACGCAGTATGGG. This translates into CASSQTSGGTDTQYG. The chain links TRBV6-4 to TRBJ2-3; 11 bases fit TRBD2. Trimming cost V 6 bases and J 3 bases; bases outside gene matches: 5. Germline assignment: CDR1 MRHNA and CDR2 SNTAGT. The CDR3 is 15 amino acids.

This clonotype was detected many times. V usage is TRBV20-1 and J usage is TRBJ2-7, with D possibly TRBD1 on 6 matching bases. Germline V gene sequence: CDR1 DFQATT, CDR2 SNEGSKA (reference sequence). V was clipped by 0 bases and J by 3 bases, with 15 bases between them. This CDR3 comprises 15 residues. CDR3 loop: CSARDPRGSDYEQYF. The CDR3 DNA reads as TGCAGTGCTAGAGATCCCAGGGGATCCGACTACGAGCAGTACTTC.

The J gene is TRBJ2-2, the V gene TRBV4-2; 12 bases line up with TRBD2. The V gene end was trimmed by 0 bases and the J gene end by 4 bases; junction bases not matched to a gene: 9. The CDR3 contains 19 residues. In germline, CDR1 is LGHNA, CDR2 YNFKEQ. The CDR3 reads CASSQDLASGGESTGELFF. The CDR3 nucleotides are TGTGCCAGCAGCCAAGATCTCGCTAGCGGGGGGGAGAGCACCGGGGAGCTGTTTTTT.

The chain carries TRBV6-4 and TRBJ2-1; 8 nucleotides align to TRBD1. The length of the CDR3 is 16 residues. Trimming cost V 6 bases and J 4 bases; bases outside gene matches: 11. Germline CDR1 and CDR2: MRHNA and SNTAGT. The CDR3 DNA reads as TGTGCCAGCAGCATGGGGTCGACAGGGGATTACAATGAGCAGTTCTTC. Protein: CASSMGSTGDYNEQFF.

In the case of this clonotype: A read error may account for a junction end that differs from germline. The V and J genes are TRBV6-1 and TRBJ2-2; D is perhaps TRBD1 or TRBD2 (5 bases each). Germline CDR1 MNHNS, CDR2 SASEGT. This CDR3 comprises 15 residues. The CDR3 DNA is TGTGCCAGCAGTGAAGCGGTAGAGAAAAAAGGGGAGCTGGGTTTT. Protein product: CASSEAVEKKGELGF.

This clonotype is termed medium-sized (0.01 to 0.1%). The chain uses TRBV3-1 and TRBJ2-6; TRBD2 agrees at 7 bases. V lost 7 bases to trimming and J lost 0 bases; unmatched junction nucleotides: 6. Looked up from germline, CDR1 is LGHDT and CDR2 is YNNKEL (reference sequence). CDR3 size: 16 residues. This chain's CDR3 is CASTPGGGSGANVLTF. CDR3 sequence (DNA): TGTGCCAGCACCCCTGGCGGGGGCTCTGGGGCCAACGTCCTGACTTTC.

The chain combines TRBV20-1 with TRBJ2-7; the match to TRBD1 covers 9 bases. The CDR3 extends over 14 amino acids. Unmatched junction bases numbered 12, after V lost 7 bases and J lost 5 bases. Germline-derived CDR1 and CDR2 are DFQATT and SNEGSKA (reference sequence). CDR3 DNA: TGCAGTGAAGCTTCGGGACAGGGCCGGGACGAGCAGTACTTC. Translated, it gives CSEASGQGRDEQYF.

The chain combines TRBV6-2 or TRBV6-3 with TRBJ2-2; D is ambiguous. The V end lost 7 bases, the J end lost 3 bases, and 15 bases lay between the germline ends. The CDR3 contains 15 residues. Germline V gene lookup returns CDR1 MNHEY and CDR2 SVGEGT. The CDR3 spells CASIPGERDTGELFF. The CDR3 region has the DNA TGTGCCAGCATTCCTGGGGAAAGGGACACCGGGGAGCTGTTTTTT.

This sequence joins TRBV6-4 and TRBJ2-2, with D possibly matching TRBD1 (7 bases). Germline CDR1 and CDR2: MRHNA and SNTAGT. V was cut by 2 bases and J by 3 bases, with 13 bases left in between. This CDR3 has 16 amino acids. This chain's CDR3 is CASSDVGRGDTGELFF. CDR3 bases: TGTGCCAGCAGTGACGTGGGCAGGGGGGACACCGGGGAGCTGTTTTTT.

The V and J genes are TRBV20-1 and TRBJ2-7; the match to TRBD2 covers 7 bases. Trimming cost V 1 base and J 2 bases; bases outside gene matches: 11. The CDR3 extends over 16 amino acids. CDR1 is DFQATT and CDR2 is SNEGSKA in the germline V gene (reference sequence). CDR3 region: CSARGGDSGPPYEQYF. DNA for the CDR3: TGCAGTGCTAGAGGTGGGGATAGCGGGCCTCCCTACGAGCAGTACTTC.

The rearrangement links TRBV20-1 to TRBJ2-1; 10 positions match TRBD2. Germline CDR1 reads DFQATT; CDR2 reads SNEGSKA (reference sequence). V lost 0 bases to trimming and J lost 1 base; unmatched junction nucleotides: 18. The CDR3 contains 21 residues. CDR3 DNA sequence: TGCAGTGCTAGAGATGGGGGGGGCCAAGGACTAGCGGAGAGATCCTACAATGAGCAGTTCTTC. Translating gives CSARDGGGQGLAERSYNEQFF.

Only a few counts were recorded for this clonotype. V usage is TRBV20-1 and J usage is TRBJ2-1; D might be TRBD2 (6 bases). This CDR3 comprises 15 residues. The germline V gene encodes CDR1 DFQATT and CDR2 SNEGSKA (reference sequence). Trimming pared 0 bases from V and 2 bases from J, leaving 11 bases between. The CDR3 protein is CSARDVAEPYNEQFF. CDR3 sequence (DNA): TGCAGTGCTAGAGATGTAGCGGAGCCCTACAATGAGCAGTTCTTC.

The genes are TRBV6-2 or TRBV6-3 and TRBJ2-2; 10 bases map to TRBD1. After removal of 5 bases from V and 6 bases from J, the junction contained 9 bases not matched to a gene. In germline, CDR1 is MNHEY, CDR2 SVGEGT. The CDR3 extends over 16 amino acids. CDR3: CASSEVGTGDAGELFF. CDR3 sequence (DNA): TGTGCCAGCAGTGAAGTGGGGACAGGGGACGCCGGGGAGCTGTTTTTT.

In its sample, this clonotype ranks as large. The chain couples TRBV6-4 to TRBJ2-3; D gene ambiguous. The V end lost 2 bases, the J end lost 5 bases, and 8 bases lay between the germline ends. The CDR3 has 13 residues. CDR1 and CDR2 from the germline V gene are MRHNA and SNTAGT. This CDR3 is CASSDRAEDTQYF. CDR3 nucleotides: TGTGCCAGCAGTGACAGGGCGGAAGATACGCAGTATTTT.

V gene TRBV6-4 combines with J gene TRBJ1-6, with a weak D call TRBD1 (5 bases). The germline V and J ends were trimmed by 0 bases and 10 bases, with 16 bases remaining between them. The germline V gene encodes CDR1 MRHNA and CDR2 SNTAGT. The length of the CDR3 is 16 residues. The CDR3 nucleotides read TGTGCCAGCAGTGACTCGGAGCAGGGAGGAGAATCACCCCTCCACTTT. Translation gives CASSDSEQGGESPLHF.

To note about this clonotype: This is likely a read error, given that the CDR3 carries no conserved phenylalanine or tryptophan at its end. Because the CDR3's place on the DNA is in doubt, the DNA is left out and the CDR3 is given as listed by TCRdb. V usage is TRBV20-1 and J usage is TRBJ2-5; TRBD2 reflects the table's D call only, with no check against the DNA. Germline V CDR1 and CDR2: DFQATT, SNEGSKA (reference sequence). The CDR3 sequence runs 16 residues, both termini included. CDR3: CSARDLGGGPEETKYG.

The V call is TRBV20-1, the J call TRBJ2-1, with 8 bases that match TRBD2. CDR1 DFQATT and CDR2 SNEGSKA come from the germline V gene (reference sequence). The CDR3 has 14 residues. The V gene end was trimmed by 1 base and the J gene end by 3 bases; junction bases not matched to a gene: 2. This chain's CDR3 is CSARVLADYNEQFF. CDR3 nucleotides: TGCAGTGCTAGAGTACTAGCGGACTACAATGAGCAGTTCTTC.

The chain has TRBV30 and TRBJ2-1; a possible D gene is TRBD2 (5 bases). V lost 4 bases and J 0 bases, leaving 13 bases between the germline ends. The germline CDR1 and CDR2 sequences are GTSNPN and SVGIG (reference sequence). The CDR3 has 15 residues. In DNA, the CDR3 is TGTGCCTGGACCGGGGAAGGCCGCTCCTACAATGAGCAGTTCTTC. It yields the protein CAWTGEGRSYNEQFF.

This clonotype was observed a handful of times. The chain combines TRBV20-1 with TRBJ2-7; D gene unclear. Germline V gene sequence: CDR1 DFQATT, CDR2 SNEGSKA (reference sequence). CDR3 length: 17 residues. Trimming pared 1 base from V and 2 bases from J, leaving 21 bases between. DNA for the CDR3: TGCAGTGCTAGAGGCAGCCAAGAACTGGGGTCAGCCTACGAGCAGTACTTC. Translated, it gives CSARGSQELGSAYEQYF.

About this clonotype itself: A much larger clone differs from this one at a single base, so this may be a read error. J is TRBJ1-1 and V is TRBV4-2, with 8 positions matching TRBD1. The CDR3 covers 17 residues. The J segment lost 2 bases and the V segment lost 3 bases, leaving 11 bases of the junction unmatched. Germline assignment: CDR1 LGHNA and CDR2 YNFKEQ. DNA for the CDR3: TGTGCCAGCAGCCACGGGACAGGCGCCCCGGGAAACACTGAAGCTTTCTTT. This sequence encodes CASSHGTGAPGNTEAFF.

This clonotype came up a few times. Because the CDR3's place on the DNA is in doubt, the DNA is left out and the CDR3 is given as listed by TCRdb. This chain joins TRBV7-3 and TRBJ2-7; TRBD1 is the table's D call, not checked against the DNA. The CDR3 is 23 amino acids in total, end residues counted. The germline V gene encodes CDR1 SGHTA and CDR2 FQGTGA. CDR3 protein: CASSFYICSARDHRSGDVGEQYF.

In regard to this clonotype: At one of its ends the junction is not consistent with the germline gene, which may arise from a read error. The chain recombines TRBV6-2 or TRBV6-3 with TRBJ2-1; TRBD2 matches at 7 bases. The CDR3 length is 15 residues. CDR1 and CDR2 from the germline V gene are MNHEY and SVGEGT. CDR3: CASSNSREGGKEQGF. CDR3 DNA sequence: TGTGCCAGCAGCAACTCTCGAGAGGGAGGGAAGGAGCAGGGATTC.

There are a few counts of this clonotype. Lacking the conserved final phenylalanine or tryptophan, this CDR3 likely reflects a read error. The chain has TRBV6-4 and TRBJ2-3; 11 nucleotides line up with TRBD2. CDR1 and CDR2 (germline): MRHNA, SNTAGT. The CDR3 consists of 15 residues. In DNA, the CDR3 is TGTGCCAGCAGCCAAACTAGCGGGGGAACAGAGACGCAGTATTTG. It translates to CASSQTSGGTETQYL.

This chain joins TRBV6-4 and TRBJ1-5, with 10 bases matching TRBD1. The J segment lost 6 bases and the V segment lost 4 bases, leaving 9 bases of the junction unmatched. The CDR3 has 16 residues. Per the germline V gene, CDR1 is MRHNA and CDR2 is SNTAGT. CDR3 in DNA: TGTGCCAGCAGTGCTATCGGACAGGGGGATGTTCAGCCCCAGCATTTT. Its protein is CASSAIGQGDVQPQHF.